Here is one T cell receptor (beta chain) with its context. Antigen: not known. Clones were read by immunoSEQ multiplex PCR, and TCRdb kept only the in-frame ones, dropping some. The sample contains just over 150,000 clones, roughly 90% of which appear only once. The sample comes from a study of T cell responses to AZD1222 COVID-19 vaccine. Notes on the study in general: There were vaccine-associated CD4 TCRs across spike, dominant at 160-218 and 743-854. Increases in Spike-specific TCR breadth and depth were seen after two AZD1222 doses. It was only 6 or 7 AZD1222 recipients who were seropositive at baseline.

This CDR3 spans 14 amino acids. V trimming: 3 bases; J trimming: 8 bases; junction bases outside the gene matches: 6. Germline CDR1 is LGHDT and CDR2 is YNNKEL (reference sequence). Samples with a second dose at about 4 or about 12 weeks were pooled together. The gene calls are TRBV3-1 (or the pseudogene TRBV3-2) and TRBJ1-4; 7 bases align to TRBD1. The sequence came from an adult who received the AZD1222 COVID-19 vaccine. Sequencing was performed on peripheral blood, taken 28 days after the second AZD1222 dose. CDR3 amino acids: CASSQRQGREKLFF. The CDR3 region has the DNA TGTGCCAGCAGCCAGCGACAGGGTCGGGAAAAACTGTTTTTT.